This is a list of T cell receptor beta chains from one sample in a study of T cells in Graves' hyperthyroidism and ophthalmopathy. TCRdb reprocessed the multiplex PCR reads with MiXCR, giving one entry per CDR3 protein. The sample lists some 620,000 distinct CDR3 sequences; 15% to 20% were seen once. The sequenced material came from blood. The receptors were sampled from a woman in her 30s with Graves' hyperthyroidism. The CDR3 runs from the conserved cysteine through the conserved F or W. D genes are given only for firm matches. Expanded clones are given a class, and other clones once, few, many or no size at all.

TRBV5-5	TRBJ2-3	.	many	CASSLTTAGTDTQYF	TGTGCCAGCAGCTTGACTACGGCTGGCACAGATACGCAGTATTTT
TRBV12-5	TRBJ2-3	.	.	CASGTRLDTQYF	TGTGCTAGTGGTACCAGGTTAGATACGCAGTATTTT
TRBV7-8	TRBJ2-2	TRBD2	.	CASIGPGGRAEAGELFF	TGTGCCAGTATAGGGCCGGGCGGGAGGGCCGAGGCCGGGGAGCTGTTTTTT
TRBV20-1	TRBJ2-5	TRBD2	many	CSARTSGRADRETQYF	TGCAGTGCTAGGACTAGCGGGAGGGCCGACCGGGAGACCCAGTACTTC
TRBV9	TRBJ2-5	.	.	CASSVGGLLYVETQYF	TGTGCCAGCAGCGTAGGCGGACTCCTGTACGTAGAGACCCAGTACTTC
TRBV9	TRBJ2-1	.	.	CASSAWTGTEGNEQFF	TGTGCCAGCAGCGCATGGACCGGGACGGAAGGTAATGAGCAGTTCTTC
TRBV5-4	TRBJ2-3	.	few	CASSFTRGTQYF	TGTGCCAGCAGCTTTACTCGGGGAACGCAGTATTTT
TRBV5-1	TRBJ2-3	.	many	CASSLDSVGEDTQYF	TGCGCCAGCAGCTTGGATTCGGTCGGGGAAGATACGCAGTATTTT
TRBV7-6	TRBJ1-1	.	many	CASSQQPGQGLKNTEAFF	TGTGCCAGCAGCCAACAACCGGGACAAGGACTTAAGAACACTGAAGCTTTCTTT
TRBV4-2	TRBJ2-2	TRBD1	.	CASSQGTGNTGELFF	TGTGCCAGCAGCCAAGGGACAGGCAACACCGGGGAGCTGTTTTTT
TRBV6-5	TRBJ2-2	.	many	CASSYMVWTGELFF	TGTGCCAGCAGTTACATGGTTTGGACCGGGGAGCTGTTTTTT
TRBV12-3/TRBV12-4	TRBJ2-5	.	many	CASSSLGTTETQYF	TGTGCCAGCAGTTCCCTCGGGACAACAGAGACCCAGTACTTC
TRBV6-1	TRBJ2-1	.	many	CAKPQDEQFF	TGTGCCAAGCCCCAAGATGAGCAGTTCTTC
TRBV27	TRBJ2-7	.	few	CASSWADDYEQYF	TGTGCCAGCAGTTGGGCAGACGACTACGAGCAGTACTTC
TRBV5-1	TRBJ1-1	TRBD1	many	CASSGATGREKAFF	TGCGCCAGCAGCGGAGCGACAGGGCGTGAGAAAGCTTTCTTT
TRBV6-1	TRBJ2-1	TRBD2	many	CASRRGVLAGGPNEQFF	TGTGCCAGCAGACGCGGGGTACTAGCGGGAGGGCCGAATGAGCAGTTCTTC
TRBV6-1	TRBJ2-2	.	many	CASSLFANTGELFF	TGTGCCAGCAGTCTGTTCGCCAACACCGGGGAGCTGTTTTTT
TRBV15	TRBJ1-1	.	few	CATSAFYKQAFF	TGTGCCACCAGCGCTTTCTATAAGCAAGCTTTCTTT
TRBV19	TRBJ1-1	.	.	CASSISGQKNTEAFF	TGTGCCAGTAGTATATCTGGGCAGAAGAACACTGAAGCTTTCTTT
TRBV12-3/TRBV12-4	TRBJ2-7	.	few	CASLNEELGPYEQYF	TGTGCCAGTCTCAACGAGGAACTTGGACCCTACGAGCAGTACTTC
TRBV28	TRBJ1-1	.	many	CASSLWGVLFRDTEAFF	TGTGCCAGCAGTTTATGGGGGGTGTTGTTTCGAGACACTGAAGCTTTCTTT
TRBV7-2	TRBJ2-7	.	many	CASSLDRGGSYEQYF	TGTGCCAGCAGCTTAGATCGGGGCGGCTCCTACGAGCAGTACTTC